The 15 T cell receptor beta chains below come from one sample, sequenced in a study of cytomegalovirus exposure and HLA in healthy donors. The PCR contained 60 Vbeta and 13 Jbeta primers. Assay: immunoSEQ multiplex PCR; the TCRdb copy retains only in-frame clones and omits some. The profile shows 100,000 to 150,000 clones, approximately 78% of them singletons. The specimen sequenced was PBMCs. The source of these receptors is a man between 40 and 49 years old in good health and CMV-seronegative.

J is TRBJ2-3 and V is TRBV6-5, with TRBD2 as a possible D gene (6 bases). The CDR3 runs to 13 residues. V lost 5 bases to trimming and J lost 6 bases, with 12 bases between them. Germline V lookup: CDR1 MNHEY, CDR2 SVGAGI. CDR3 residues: CASSPRRADTQYF. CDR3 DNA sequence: TGTGCCAGCAGTCCCAGGAGGGCGGATACGCAGTATTTT.

The CDR3 DNA sequence: TGTGCCAGCAGCGTCCCGGGACAGGGAGATACGCAGTATTTT. Translating gives CASSVPGQGDTQYF. V is TRBV2 and J is TRBJ2-3, with TRBD1 matching over 9 bases. Trimming took 6 bases from V and 5 from J; bases not matched to a gene: 6. The CDR3 has 14 residues. From germline, CDR1 is SNHLY and CDR2 FYNNEI.

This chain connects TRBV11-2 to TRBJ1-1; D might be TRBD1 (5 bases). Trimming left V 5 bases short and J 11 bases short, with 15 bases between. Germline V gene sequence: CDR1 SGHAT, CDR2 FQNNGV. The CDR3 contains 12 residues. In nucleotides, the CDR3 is TGTGCCAGCAGCGTGGGGCTAGAGGTCGCTTTCTTT. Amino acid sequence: CASSVGLEVAFF.

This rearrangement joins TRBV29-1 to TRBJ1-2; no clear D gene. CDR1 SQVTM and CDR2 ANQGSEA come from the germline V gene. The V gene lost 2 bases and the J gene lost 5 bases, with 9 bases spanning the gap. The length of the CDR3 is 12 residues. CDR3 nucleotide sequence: TGCAGCGTTGAATCGGGGAGATATGGCTACACCTTC. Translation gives CSVESGRYGYTF.

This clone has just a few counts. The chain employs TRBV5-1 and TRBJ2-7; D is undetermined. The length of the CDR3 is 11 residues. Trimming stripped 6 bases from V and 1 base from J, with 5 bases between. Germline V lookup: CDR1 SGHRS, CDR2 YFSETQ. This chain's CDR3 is CASTPSYEQYF. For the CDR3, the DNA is TGCGCCAGCACCCCATCCTACGAGCAGTACTTC.

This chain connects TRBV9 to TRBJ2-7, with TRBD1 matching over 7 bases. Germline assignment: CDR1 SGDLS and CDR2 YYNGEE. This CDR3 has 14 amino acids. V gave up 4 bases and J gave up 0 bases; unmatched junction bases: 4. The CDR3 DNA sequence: TGTGCCAGCAGCTTCCGGGACAGCTCCTACGAGCAGTACTTC. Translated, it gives CASSFRDSSYEQYF.

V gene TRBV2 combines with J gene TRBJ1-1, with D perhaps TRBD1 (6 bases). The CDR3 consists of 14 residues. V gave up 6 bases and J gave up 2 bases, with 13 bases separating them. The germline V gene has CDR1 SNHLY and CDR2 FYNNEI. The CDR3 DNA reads TGTGCCAGCAGACAGGGCAGGGGAAACACTGAAGCTTTCTTT. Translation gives CASRQGRGNTEAFF.

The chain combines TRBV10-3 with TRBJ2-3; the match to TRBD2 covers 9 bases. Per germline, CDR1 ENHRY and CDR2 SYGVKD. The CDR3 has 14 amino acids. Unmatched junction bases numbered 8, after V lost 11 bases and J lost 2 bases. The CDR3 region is CAHGPSGVTDTQYF. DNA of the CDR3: TGTGCCCACGGCCCTAGCGGGGTCACAGATACGCAGTATTTT.

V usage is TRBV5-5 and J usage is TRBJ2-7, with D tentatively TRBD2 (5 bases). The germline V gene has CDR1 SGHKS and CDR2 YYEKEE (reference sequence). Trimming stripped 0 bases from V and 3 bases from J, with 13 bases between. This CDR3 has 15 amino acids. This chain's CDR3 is CASSLGGSSNYEQYF. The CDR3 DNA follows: TGTGCCAGCAGCTTGGGAGGGAGCAGCAACTACGAGCAGTACTTC.

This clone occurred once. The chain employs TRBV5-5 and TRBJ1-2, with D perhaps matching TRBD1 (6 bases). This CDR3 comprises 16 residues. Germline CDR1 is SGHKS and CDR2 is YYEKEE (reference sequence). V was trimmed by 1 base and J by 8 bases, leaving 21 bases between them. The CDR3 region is CASSLTPDRQFSGYTF. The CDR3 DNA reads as TGTGCCAGCAGCTTGACCCCGGACAGACAATTCTCGGGCTACACCTTC.

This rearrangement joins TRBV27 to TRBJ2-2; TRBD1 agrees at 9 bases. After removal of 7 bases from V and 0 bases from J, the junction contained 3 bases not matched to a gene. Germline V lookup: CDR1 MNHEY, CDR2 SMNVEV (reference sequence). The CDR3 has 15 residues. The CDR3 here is CASTRDRANTGELFF. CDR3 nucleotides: TGTGCCAGCACCCGGGACAGGGCGAACACCGGGGAGCTGTTTTTT.

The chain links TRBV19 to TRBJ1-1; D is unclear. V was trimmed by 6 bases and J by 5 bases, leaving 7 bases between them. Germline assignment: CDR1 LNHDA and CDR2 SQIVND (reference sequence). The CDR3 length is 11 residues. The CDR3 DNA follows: TGTGCCAGTAGCACGGGAACTGAAGCTTTCTTT. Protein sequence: CASSTGTEAFF.

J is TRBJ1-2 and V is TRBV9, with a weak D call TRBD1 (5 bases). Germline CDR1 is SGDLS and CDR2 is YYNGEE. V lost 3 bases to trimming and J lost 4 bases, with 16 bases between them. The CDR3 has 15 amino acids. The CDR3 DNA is TGTGCCAGCAGCGCCCGAGGAACAGGCTTCTATGGCTACACCTTC. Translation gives CASSARGTGFYGYTF.

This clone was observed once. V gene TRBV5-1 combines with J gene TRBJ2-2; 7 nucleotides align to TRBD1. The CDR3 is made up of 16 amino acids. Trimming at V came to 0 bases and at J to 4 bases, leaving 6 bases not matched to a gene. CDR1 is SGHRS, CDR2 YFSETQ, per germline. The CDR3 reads CASSLAQGMFTGELFF. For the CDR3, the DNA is TGCGCCAGCAGCTTGGCACAGGGGATGTTCACCGGGGAGCTGTTTTTT. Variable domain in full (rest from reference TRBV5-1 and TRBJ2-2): KAGVTQTPRYLIKTRGQQVTLSCSPISGHRSVSWYQQTPGQGLQFLFEYFSETQRNKGNFPGRFSGRQFSNSRSEMNVSTLELGDSALYLCASSLAQGMFTGELFFGEGSRLTVL.

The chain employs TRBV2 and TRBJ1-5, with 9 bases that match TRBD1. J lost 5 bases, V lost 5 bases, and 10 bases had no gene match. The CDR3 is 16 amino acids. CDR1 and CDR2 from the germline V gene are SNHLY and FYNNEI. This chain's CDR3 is CASSKPTGGIDQPQHF. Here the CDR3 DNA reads TGTGCCAGCAGTAAGCCGACAGGGGGGATAGATCAGCCCCAGCATTTT.